Listed here are 28 T cell receptor beta chains from one sample, sequenced in a study of technical replicates of blood from several donors. Method: immunoSEQ multiplex PCR; TCRdb's copy keeps in-frame clones and lacks some. The top ten clones hold around 5% of a sample with tens of thousands of clones, about 87% of them seen once. The sample was PBMCs. These receptors were obtained from a human donor in good health. Some clones in this sample may be carry-over from other donors' samples.

This clone turned up a few times. The V call is TRBV4-2, the J call TRBJ2-2; possible D gene TRBD2, 5 bases. The germline V gene has CDR1 LGHNA and CDR2 YNFKEQ. The CDR3 contains 15 residues. Trimming took 4 bases from V and 1 from J, leaving 10 bases between them. CDR3 sequence reads: CASSPYRGNTGELFF. The CDR3 DNA reads TGTGCCAGCAGCCCCTATCGGGGGAACACCGGGGAGCTGTTTTTT.

The rearrangement uses TRBV5-5 and TRBJ2-1; D gene ambiguous. This CDR3 has 16 residues. V lost 0 bases, J lost 2 bases, and 12 bases lay in between. Germline assignment: CDR1 SGHKS and CDR2 YYEKEE (reference sequence). CDR3 coding DNA: TGTGCCAGCAGCTTGGTTGGTAGCAGAGCCTACAATGAGCAGTTCTTC. It encodes CASSLVGSRAYNEQFF. Full variable domain (outside the CDR3, taken from reference TRBV5-5 and TRBJ2-1): DAGVTQSPTHLIKTRGQQVTLRCSPISGHKSVSWYQQVLGQGPQFIFQYYEKEERGRGNFPDRFSARQFPNYSSELNVNALLLGDSALYLCASSLVGSRAYNEQFFGPGTRLTVL.

The CDR3 DNA follows: TGTGCCAGCAGCTTAAGGTATGGAGCGACGAATGAGCAGTTCTTC. The encoded protein is CASSLRYGATNEQFF. The rearrangement joins TRBV7-3 to TRBJ2-1, with D unclear. Germline CDR1 SGHTA, CDR2 FQGTGA. V shed 1 base and J shed 7 bases, with 14 bases lying between them. CDR3 length equals 15 residues.

The chain uses TRBV21-1 and TRBJ1-2; the tabulated D call, TRBD1, remains unverified against the DNA. TRBV21-1 is annotated as a pseudogene. This CDR3 has 13 amino acids. CDR3 coding DNA: TGTGCCAGCAGCAAAAGAGGTCAGGGTACCCACTTATTC. It specifies CASSKRGQGTHLF.

This chain uses TRBV29-1 with TRBJ2-1, with no clear D. Germline V gives CDR1 SQVTM, CDR2 ANQGSEA. The CDR3 runs 15 residues. Trimming pared 2 bases from V and 0 bases from J, leaving 11 bases between. This CDR3 reads CSVEPRRSSYNEQFF. The CDR3 DNA reads TGCAGCGTTGAACCCCGGCGGAGCTCCTACAATGAGCAGTTCTTC.

The rearrangement uses TRBV6-1 and TRBJ2-7, with D unresolved. CDR3 length: 14 amino acids. The germline CDR1 and CDR2 sequences are MNHNS and SASEGT. V lost 0 bases to trimming and J lost 3 bases, with 9 bases between them. The CDR3 region is CASSEALGSYEQYF. CDR3 coding DNA: TGTGCCAGCAGTGAAGCGCTTGGCAGCTACGAGCAGTACTTC.

This clone appeared once. The chain carries TRBV19 and TRBJ2-7, with 7 positions matching TRBD1. The CDR3 is 14 amino acids. The J segment lost 5 bases and the V segment lost 4 bases, leaving 8 bases of the junction unmatched. Germline CDR1 and CDR2: LNHDA and SQIVND (reference sequence). The CDR3 nucleotides are TGTGCCAGTAGTAGAACCGGGACAGCTGACGAGCAGTACTTC. Its translation: CASSRTGTADEQYF.

The chain has TRBV30 and TRBJ1-2; D unresolved. The CDR3 totals 13 residues. V lost 1 base and J lost 4, with 10 bases in between. CDR1 and CDR2 (germline): GTSNPN, SVGIG (reference sequence). CDR3 amino acids: CAWSEGTSYGYTF. CDR3 in DNA: TGTGCCTGGAGTGAGGGCACTAGCTATGGCTACACCTTC. The whole variable domain, filled in from reference TRBV30 and TRBJ1-2, reads SQTIHQWPATLVQPVGSPLSLECTVEGTSNPNLYWYRQAAGRGLQLLFYSVGIGQISSEVPQNLSASRPQDRQFILSSKKLLLSDSGFYLCAWSEGTSYGYTFGSGTRLTVV.

The genes are TRBV7-2 and TRBJ1-6, with a possible D match to TRBD1 (6 bases). Germline V gene lookup returns CDR1 SGHTA and CDR2 FQGNSA. CDR3 length equals 16 residues. Trimming took 3 bases from V and 5 from J, leaving 14 bases between them. CDR3 sequence (DNA): TGTGCCAGCAGCTTTTATCCGGGACACCATAATTCACCCCTCCACTTT. It specifies CASSFYPGHHNSPLHF.

V and J are TRBV6-1 and TRBJ2-3; weak D call: TRBD2 (5 bases). Germline CDR1 is MNHNS and CDR2 is SASEGT. Trimming left V 3 bases short and J 4 bases short, with 14 bases between. The CDR3 is 15 residues long. In DNA form, the CDR3 reads TGTGCCAGCAGTGACCGGGGAGCGAGGTCAGATACGCAGTATTTT. Translated: CASSDRGARSDTQYF.

The chain employs TRBV7-3 and TRBJ2-2, with D possibly being TRBD2 (7 bases). The CDR3 is 16 amino acids. Germline assignment: CDR1 SGHTA and CDR2 FQGTGA. Trimming removed 2 bases at V and 4 bases at J, with 14 bases between. CDR3 DNA: TGTGCCAGCAGCTTAGGGTCCGGGGGGCGCACCGGGGAGCTGTTTTTT. This translates into CASSLGSGGRTGELFF.

This chain's CDR3 is CATTRDRANEKLFF. CDR3 DNA: TGTGCCACCACCCGGGACAGGGCCAATGAAAAACTGTTTTTT. V is TRBV10-3 and J is TRBJ1-4; 9 bases align to TRBD1. Germline CDR1 and CDR2: ENHRY and SYGVKD. CDR3 length: 14 residues. Trimming cost V 10 bases and J 5 bases; bases outside gene matches: 8.

In this sample, this clone turned up once. The V and J genes are TRBV7-2 and TRBJ2-7, with D possibly TRBD1 on 6 matching bases. The germline V gene encodes CDR1 SGHTA and CDR2 FQGNSA. This CDR3 is built from 12 residues. Trimming shortened V by 3 bases and J by 6 bases, and 9 bases separated the two germline ends. DNA of the CDR3: TGTGCCAGCAGCTTTTTAGGGGGCGAGCAGTACTTC. It yields the protein CASSFLGGEQYF.

The V gene is TRBV6-5, the J gene TRBJ2-3; TRBD2 is a possible D gene (5 bases). CDR3 length equals 15 residues. Trimming pared 6 bases from V and 1 base from J, leaving 14 bases between. The germline V gene has CDR1 MNHEY and CDR2 SVGAGI. The CDR3 is CASRTGVSGTDTQYF. The CDR3 bases are TGTGCCAGCAGGACCGGGGTGTCGGGCACAGATACGCAGTATTTT.

The chain carries TRBV7-8 and TRBJ2-3, with 11 bases matching TRBD2. The J segment lost 0 bases and the V segment lost 6 bases, leaving 5 bases of the junction unmatched. Germline CDR1 reads SGHVS; CDR2 reads FQNEAQ. The CDR3 covers 16 residues. CDR3: CASRPTSGVSTDTQYF. The CDR3 region has the DNA TGTGCCAGCAGGCCGACTAGCGGGGTCAGCACAGATACGCAGTATTTT.

V usage is TRBV7-6 and J usage is TRBJ2-1; 10 bases map to TRBD2. The CDR3 has 16 residues. V shed 6 bases, J shed 4 bases, and the junction held 9 bases outside the gene matches. Looked up from germline, CDR1 is SGHVS and CDR2 is FNYEAQ. This CDR3 is CASRLQPGLAYNEQFF. The CDR3, as DNA: TGTGCCAGCAGGTTACAACCGGGACTAGCGTACAATGAGCAGTTCTTC.

The rearrangement joins TRBV5-1 to TRBJ2-3; 12 bases fit TRBD2. The trim removed 1 base at V and 1 base at J, leaving 4 bases unmatched. Germline V gene data show CDR1 as SGHRS and CDR2 as YFSETQ. This CDR3 has 17 residues. This CDR3 reads CASSLQPSGRGTDTQYF. In DNA form, the CDR3 reads TGCGCCAGCAGCTTGCAGCCTAGCGGGAGGGGCACAGATACGCAGTATTTT.

V gene TRBV9 combines with J gene TRBJ1-1, with 7 bases that match TRBD1. Germline-derived CDR1 and CDR2 are SGDLS and YYNGEE. The CDR3 contains 14 residues. The J segment lost 2 bases and the V segment lost 0 bases, leaving 1 base of the junction unmatched. CDR3 loop: CASSVEGANTEAFF. The CDR3 nucleotides read TGTGCCAGCAGCGTAGAGGGGGCCAACACTGAAGCTTTCTTT.

The rearrangement joins TRBV5-5 to TRBJ2-5; 10 bases agree with TRBD2. The V segment lost 0 bases and the J segment 4 bases; nucleotides outside the gene matches: 6. Germline V gene lookup returns CDR1 SGHKS and CDR2 YYEKEE (reference sequence). The CDR3 sequence is 16 residues long. This CDR3 is CASSLALAGVLETQYF. In nucleotides, the CDR3 is TGTGCCAGCAGCTTGGCCCTAGCGGGAGTTTTAGAGACCCAGTACTTC.

The V and J genes are TRBV7-9 and TRBJ1-5, with D uncertain. CDR1 is SEHNR and CDR2 is FQNEAQ in the germline V gene (reference sequence). The CDR3 contains 13 residues. Between the trimmed V and J ends, which lost 1 base and 6 bases, there was a span of 7 bases. The CDR3 region is CASSLGEAQPQHF. The CDR3 coding sequence is TGTGCCAGCAGCTTAGGGGAGGCTCAGCCCCAGCATTTT.

This chain connects TRBV10-3 to TRBJ2-1; 8 positions agree with TRBD2. CDR1 and CDR2 (germline): ENHRY, SYGVKD. Trimming at V came to 0 bases and at J to 10 bases, leaving 8 bases not matched to a gene. The CDR3 contains 15 residues. The CDR3 DNA reads as TGTGCCATCAGTGAGTCGCCAGCGGGAGCCCCCGAGCAGTTCTTC. Amino acids: CAISESPAGAPEQFF.

The rearrangement links TRBV29-1 to TRBJ2-5; D call uncertain. This CDR3 comprises 11 residues. Trimming pared 6 bases from V and 5 bases from J, leaving 10 bases between. Germline CDR1 is SQVTM and CDR2 is ANQGSEA. This chain's CDR3 is CSVAVSETQYF. In DNA, the CDR3 is TGCAGCGTAGCCGTCTCGGAGACCCAGTACTTC.

The chain is built from TRBV6-5 and TRBJ1-1; 7 bases match TRBD1. Germline trimming cut 5 bases from V and 4 bases from J; bases unmatched to any gene: 10. Germline values: CDR1 MNHEY, CDR2 SVGAGI. The CDR3 has 15 residues. CDR3 region: CASSPPTGFGTEAFF. In nucleotides, the CDR3 is TGTGCCAGCAGTCCACCGACAGGGTTTGGCACTGAAGCTTTCTTT.

This chain joins TRBV5-1 and TRBJ1-1; D might be TRBD1 (5 bases). Germline values: CDR1 SGHRS, CDR2 YFSETQ. CDR3 size: 14 residues. V dropped 4 bases and J dropped 1 base, with 11 bases sitting between them. DNA of the CDR3: TGCGCCAGCAGCCCGGGGGGAGGGAACACTGAAGCTTTCTTT. Translated: CASSPGGGNTEAFF.

The J gene is TRBJ1-5, the V gene TRBV6-5; D gene ambiguous. There are 13 residues in the CDR3. V lost 5 bases, J lost 5 bases, and 10 bases lay in between. CDR1 is MNHEY and CDR2 is SVGAGI in the germline V gene. In DNA form, the CDR3 reads TGTGCCAGCAGTAGGACGAGGGATCAGCCCCAGCATTTT. Translation gives CASSRTRDQPQHF.

The gene calls are TRBV4-1 and TRBJ2-3; 8 nucleotides align to TRBD2. CDR3 length: 16 amino acids. With V trimmed by 1 base and J by 6 bases, 9 bases remained unmatched. The V gene's germline CDR1 is MGHRA and CDR2 YSYEKL. DNA of the CDR3: TGCGCCAGCAGCCAAGTAATAATAGCGGGGAGGGATACGCAGTATTTT. Translated, it gives CASSQVIIAGRDTQYF.

This chain links TRBV6-5 with TRBJ1-1; possibly TRBD1 for D (5 bases). The CDR3 has 15 residues. The V gene lost 6 bases and the J gene lost 4 bases, with 18 bases spanning the gap. Germline-derived CDR1 and CDR2 are MNHEY and SVGAGI. The CDR3 loop is CASSHVLPGGTEAFF. DNA for the CDR3: TGTGCCAGCAGCCACGTCCTCCCCGGGGGCACTGAAGCTTTCTTT.

The chain uses TRBV7-2 and TRBJ2-5; D not resolved. The CDR3 totals 15 residues. Germline lookup yields CDR1 SGHTA and CDR2 FQGNSA. Trimming removed 5 bases at V and 3 bases at J, with 16 bases between. The CDR3: CASSRVSRVEETQYF. CDR3 nucleotides: TGTGCCAGCAGCCGTGTGTCCCGGGTAGAAGAGACCCAGTACTTC.